The 18 T cell receptor beta chains given below trace back to one sample, sequenced in a study of T-cell reconstitution after alpha-beta-depleted transplantation in children. Unique molecular identifiers were used to barcode this TCRbeta library. TCRdb fed the PCR reads into MiXCR, producing one record per CDR3 protein. Of about 20,000 distinct CDR3 sequences in the sample, about an eighth are singletons; the top ten hold 35% to 45%. The sequenced sample was PBMCs, mostly from graft donor cells, obtained 60 days after TCRalphabeta/CD19-depleted stem cell transplant. The receptors were gathered from a female patient between 2 and 15 years old who had a stem cell transplant for congenital amegakaryocytic thrombocytopenia, so the T cells may come from the graft donor.

This clonotype was detected ten times or more. V is TRBV10-1 and J is TRBJ2-1, with TRBD2 matching over 12 bases. The CDR3 has 16 amino acids. V shed 4 bases and J 4 bases; nucleotides not matched to a gene: 5. The germline gives CDR1 WNHNN, CDR2 SYGVQD (reference sequence). The CDR3 spells CASSVSGLAGYNEQFF. The DNA for the CDR3 is TGCGCCAGCAGTGTCTCAGGACTAGCGGGGTACAATGAGCAGTTCTTC.

In its sample, this clonotype was seen many times. V gene TRBV6-1 combines with J gene TRBJ1-1; D is unclear. This CDR3 spans 13 amino acids. V was cut by 3 bases and J by 1 base, with 6 bases left in between. CDR1 and CDR2 from the germline V gene are MNHNS and SASEGT. In nucleotides, the CDR3 is TGTGCCAGCAGTGAGGTTCGGAACACTGAAGCTTTCTTT. This translates into CASSEVRNTEAFF.

This clonotype has ten or more counts. The rearrangement joins TRBV20-1 to TRBJ2-3, with TRBD2 matching over 7 bases. V shed 0 bases and J 1 base; nucleotides not matched to a gene: 10. The CDR3 spans 17 residues. Germline-derived CDR1 and CDR2 are DFQATT and SNEGSKA (reference sequence). The CDR3 nucleotides read TGCAGTGCTAGAGATTCCGGGAGGCGAGCGGGCACAGATACGCAGTATTTT. Its translation: CSARDSGRRAGTDTQYF.

This clonotype was picked up many times. The chain is built from TRBV12-3 or TRBV12-4 and TRBJ2-3, with 8 bases aligning to TRBD1. J lost 1 base, V lost 6 bases, and 6 bases had no gene match. CDR3 length: 15 amino acids. CDR3 loop: CASRTTGVGTDTQYF. CDR3 in DNA: TGTGCCAGCAGGACGACAGGGGTCGGCACAGATACGCAGTATTTT.

This clonotype appeared many times. The chain recombines TRBV5-5 with TRBJ2-7; D perhaps matches TRBD1 (5 bases). This CDR3 region has 16 residues. The V gene's germline CDR1 is SGHKS and CDR2 YYEKEE (reference sequence). Trimming took 1 base from V and 0 from J, leaving 14 bases between them. For the CDR3, the DNA is TGTGCCAGCAGCTTGCGACAGAGAAGAGACTCCTACGAGCAGTACTTC. Encoded protein: CASSLRQRRDSYEQYF.

This clonotype was counted at least ten times. The chain couples TRBV20-1 to TRBJ2-5; tentatively, D is TRBD2 (5 bases). V lost 3 bases, J lost 7 bases, and 18 bases lay in between. Germline loops: CDR1 DFQATT, CDR2 SNEGSKA (reference sequence). The CDR3 runs to 14 residues. CDR3 sequence (DNA): TGCAGTGCTAGCAAAGCTCTAGCTTTCAGGACCCAGTACTTC. Protein product: CSASKALAFRTQYF.

This clonotype was seen at least ten times. V and J are TRBV7-2 and TRBJ2-4; possibly TRBD1 for D (6 bases). V lost 5 bases to trimming and J lost 7 bases, with 15 bases between them. The CDR3 spans 14 residues. The germline V gene has CDR1 SGHTA and CDR2 FQGNSA. CDR3 sequence reads: CASSPTGQSNIQYF. The CDR3 DNA reads TGTGCCAGCAGCCCCACAGGGCAGAGTAACATTCAGTACTTC.

By share, this clonotype counts as medium-sized (0.01 to 0.1%). The chain employs TRBV20-1 and TRBJ2-2, with 10 bases lining up with TRBD2. Germline assignment: CDR1 DFQATT and CDR2 SNEGSKA (reference sequence). Losses at the gene ends were 2 bases for V and 6 bases for J; bases not matched to a gene: 6. CDR3 length equals 15 residues. In DNA form, the CDR3 reads TGCAGTGCTAGACCCAGCGGGGGGGCGGCCGGGGAGCTGTTTTTT. As protein: CSARPSGGAAGELFF.

Many counts were recorded for this clonotype. The chain is built from TRBV3-1 and TRBJ2-5; 12 bases align to TRBD2. The V and J ends lost 1 base and 1 base, in that order; junction bases with no gene match: 7. Germline V CDR1 and CDR2: LGHDT, YNNKEL (reference sequence). This CDR3 has 18 amino acids. As DNA, the CDR3 is TGTGCCAGCAGCCAAGGAACTACTAGCGGGAGGTGCCAAGAGACCCAGTACTTC. Its translation is CASSQGTTSGRCQETQYF.

This clonotype was seen ten or more times. The genes are TRBV13 and TRBJ1-5; D unclear. Trimming pared 0 bases from V and 0 bases from J, leaving 6 bases between. The germline CDR1 and CDR2 sequences are PRHDT and FYEKMQ (reference sequence). The CDR3 covers 15 residues. The CDR3 coding sequence is TGTGCCAGCAGCTTAGGAGGGTATAGCAATCAGCCCCAGCATTTT. It is translated as CASSLGGYSNQPQHF.

This clonotype was counted at least ten times. The chain uses TRBV27 and TRBJ2-3, with D possibly being TRBD1 (5 bases). The V end lost 4 bases, the J end lost 3 bases, and 8 bases lay between the germline ends. Germline V gives CDR1 MNHEY, CDR2 SMNVEV (reference sequence). This CDR3 has 13 amino acids. CDR3 nucleotide sequence: TGTGCCAGCAGTTCTCAGGGTACAGATACGCAGTATTTT. It translates to CASSSQGTDTQYF.

This clonotype was counted many times. This chain links TRBV5-1 with TRBJ2-7; tentatively, D is TRBD1 (6 bases). This CDR3 is 12 amino acids long. The germline gives CDR1 SGHRS, CDR2 YFSETQ. Between the trimmed V and J ends, which lost 0 bases and 7 bases, there was a span of 8 bases. The chain's CDR3 is CASSLAGEEQYF. Here the CDR3 DNA reads TGCGCCAGCAGCTTGGCAGGGGAAGAGCAGTACTTC.

This chain connects TRBV7-8 to TRBJ2-2; D might be TRBD2 (6 bases). Germline V gives CDR1 SGHVS, CDR2 FQNEAQ. Trimming stripped 7 bases from V and 2 bases from J, with 17 bases between. The CDR3 contains 16 residues. The CDR3 nucleotides are TGTGCCAGCACCAAGGCGGGAATGGGAAACACCGGGGAGCTGTTTTTT. Its translation: CASTKAGMGNTGELFF.

This clonotype was recorded many times. This chain connects TRBV28 to TRBJ2-7; D is unresolved. With 2 bases removed from V and 9 bases from J, the gap between germline ends came to 11 bases. The CDR3 runs 12 residues. Per germline, CDR1 MDHEN and CDR2 SYDVKM. The CDR3 protein is CASSLNRAGQYF. CDR3 in DNA: TGTGCCAGCAGTTTAAATCGGGCAGGGCAGTACTTC.

J is TRBJ2-7 and V is TRBV10-3, with a tentative D call TRBD2 (5 bases). The CDR3 consists of 16 residues. The germline CDR1 and CDR2 sequences are ENHRY and SYGVKD. V shed 0 bases and J shed 0 bases, with 12 bases lying between them. CDR3 nucleotides: TGTGCCATCAGTGAGTCCCTGGGCGGGTCCTCCTACGAGCAGTACTTC. It translates to CAISESLGGSSYEQYF.

The sample holds many counts of this clonotype. The chain couples TRBV7-3 to TRBJ2-2, with 8 nucleotides matching TRBD2. The CDR3 has 15 residues. V lost 5 bases and J lost 5; bases outside the gene matches: 7. CDR1 is SGHTA, CDR2 FQGTGA, per germline. The CDR3 loop is CASSVSGTSTGELFF. CDR3 in DNA: TGTGCCAGCAGCGTATCCGGGACTAGTACCGGGGAGCTGTTTTTT.

The chain employs TRBV7-8 and TRBJ1-1; no reliable D call. V gave up 1 base and J gave up 1 base, with 10 bases separating them. In germline, CDR1 is SGHVS, CDR2 FQNEAQ. This CDR3 region has 15 residues. CDR3 sequence reads: CASSLVPGGNTEAFF. The CDR3 DNA reads TGTGCCAGCAGCTTAGTACCAGGAGGGAACACTGAAGCTTTCTTT.

The table lists this clonotype with a few counts. This sequence joins TRBV20-1 and TRBJ2-1, with D possibly being TRBD2 (6 bases). V lost 5 bases, J lost 2 bases, and 13 bases lay in between. The CDR3 length is 14 residues. Per germline, CDR1 DFQATT and CDR2 SNEGSKA (reference sequence). The CDR3 loop is CSAYSGLAYNEQFF. Here the CDR3 DNA reads TGCAGTGCTTACAGCGGGTTGGCCTACAATGAGCAGTTCTTC.